A selection of T cell receptor beta chains follows, all from one sample in a study of blood T cell repertoires in COVID-19. Assay used: immunoSEQ multiplex PCR; TCRdb lists only in-frame clones, some missing. In the table there are around 80,000 clones, 60% to 75% of which are singletons. The sample consisted of peripheral blood. The receptors were sampled from a man in his fifties or sixties with active or convalescent COVID-19. Each CDR3 is given with its conserved first and last residue. The order of the fields is V gene, J gene, clone size, D gene, CDR3 protein, CDR3 DNA. A D gene is named only where the DNA matches it firmly. Some rows mark clone size as missing; the rest say once, few, many or name a class of expanded clone.

TRBV30	TRBJ1-1	once	.	CAWSVSRNTEAFF	TGTGCCTGGAGTGTTAGCCGGAACACTGAAGCTTTCTTT
TRBV19	TRBJ2-3	.	TRBD2	CASSLGTSGGGIDTQYF	TGTGCCAGTAGTCTCGGGACTAGCGGGGGGGGTATAGATACGCAGTATTTT
TRBV9	TRBJ2-1	.	TRBD1	CASSVGQGYNEQFF	TGTGCCAGCAGCGTAGGACAGGGATACAATGAGCAGTTCTTC
TRBV6-5	TRBJ1-1	.	.	CASRMTGGVVAFF	TGTGCCAGCAGGATGACAGGTGGGGTAGTGGCTTTCTTT
TRBV27	TRBJ2-2	.	TRBD1	CASSPRQGRTGELFF	TGTGCCAGCAGTCCAAGACAGGGGCGGACCGGGGAGCTGTTTTTT
TRBV28	TRBJ1-3	once	.	CASSPGGSGNTIYF	TGTGCCAGCAGCCCGGGGGGCTCTGGAAACACCATATATTTT
TRBV11-1	TRBJ1-1	.	.	CASSPRLTPATEAFF	TGTGCCAGCAGCCCCAGACTCACCCCGGCAACTGAAGCTTTCTTT
TRBV7-3	TRBJ2-1	.	TRBD2	CASSPQRGAGNEQFF	TGTGCCAGCAGCCCCCAGCGGGGGGCGGGGAATGAGCAGTTCTTC
TRBV4-3	TRBJ1-5	.	.	CASSQVLGGGNQPQHF	TGCGCCAGCAGCCAGGTCCTCGGGGGGGGAAATCAGCCCCAGCATTTT
TRBV6-4	TRBJ1-3	.	.	CASPVGRSIYF	TGTGCCAGTCCCGTGGGCAGGTCCATATATTTT
TRBV5-1	TRBJ1-6	.	.	CASSVGGLGGPNSPLHF	TGCGCCAGCAGCGTTGGTGGCCTTGGAGGACCAAATTCACCCCTCCACTTT
TRBV29-1	TRBJ1-3	.	TRBD1	CSARQGGSGNTIYF	TGCAGCGCCCGACAGGGGGGCTCTGGAAACACCATATATTTT
TRBV27	TRBJ1-1	once	.	CASSLRGGNTEAFF	TGTGCCAGCAGTCTGAGGGGAGGAAACACTGAAGCTTTCTTT
TRBV11-3	TRBJ2-5	.	.	CASSLSGTYQETQYF	TGTGCCAGCAGCTTATCAGGAACATACCAAGAGACCCAGTACTTC
TRBV14	TRBJ1-4	.	.	CASSQDAGGMRELFF	TGTGCCAGCAGCCAAGATGCTGGGGGCATGAGGGAACTGTTTTTT
TRBV15	TRBJ1-1	few	.	CATSRGRRTEAFF	TGTGCCACCAGCAGAGGTAGAAGAACTGAAGCTTTCTTT
TRBV6-5	TRBJ1-2	.	.	CASSYSRYYGYTF	TGTGCCAGCAGTTACTCGCGATACTATGGCTACACCTTC
TRBV15	TRBJ1-4	once	.	CATSNRVTGEKLFF	TGTGCCACCAGCAACAGGGTTACCGGCGAAAAACTGTTTTTT
TRBV5-6	TRBJ2-5	few	.	CASSLAGSQYQETQYF	TGTGCCAGCAGCTTGGCTGGTAGCCAGTACCAAGAGACCCAGTACTTC
TRBV6-5	TRBJ1-2	.	.	CASSSGQTFYGYTF	TGTGCCAGCAGTTCTGGACAGACCTTCTATGGCTACACCTTC
TRBV7-3	TRBJ2-1	few	TRBD2	CASSLHRTSRNNEQFF	TGTGCCAGCAGCTTACACAGGACTAGTCGAAACAATGAGCAGTTCTTC
TRBV9	TRBJ2-5	.	TRBD2	CASSAGLAGLIQETQYF	TGTGCCAGCAGCGCGGGACTAGCGGGGCTCATCCAAGAGACCCAGTACTTC
TRBV6-6	TRBJ2-7	.	.	CASSRGAGDYSYEQYF	TGTGCCAGCAGCCGGGGGGCGGGCGACTACTCCTACGAGCAGTACTTC
TRBV3-1/TRBV3-2	TRBJ2-7	few	TRBD2	CASSHLAGGNYEQYF	TGTGCCAGCAGCCACCTAGCGGGGGGGAACTACGAGCAGTACTTC
TRBV7-9	TRBJ2-3	.	TRBD2	CASSGGPIPRWTSGGRITDTQYF	TGTGCCAGCAGCGGGGGACCGATTCCCCGGTGGACTAGCGGGGGGAGGATCACAGATACGCAGTATTTT
TRBV15	TRBJ2-2	.	.	CATSRGGTTMAGELFF	TGTGCCACCAGCAGAGGGGGGACAACCATGGCCGGGGAGCTGTTTTTT
TRBV5-1	TRBJ2-3	.	.	CASSLNYGDTQYF	TGCGCCAGCAGCTTGAACTACGGGGATACGCAGTATTTT
TRBV7-2	TRBJ1-1	.	.	CASSSDTLIFSEAFF	TGTGCCAGCAGCTCAGACACCCTGATTTTCTCTGAAGCTTTCTTT
TRBV7-2	TRBJ2-5	.	.	CASSPAETQYF	TGTGCCAGCAGCCCAGCGGAGACCCAGTACTTC
TRBV10-1	TRBJ1-2	few	.	CASSERPVGPYGYTF	TGCGCCAGCAGTGAGAGGCCGGTTGGGCCCTATGGCTACACCTTC
TRBV11-3	TRBJ2-3	many	.	CASSLISSDTQYF	TGTGCCAGCAGCTTAATCAGTTCAGATACGCAGTATTTT
TRBV3-1/TRBV3-2	TRBJ1-5	.	.	CASSQRTVLNQPQHF	TGTGCCAGCAGCCAGAGAACAGTGCTCAATCAGCCCCAGCATTTT
TRBV6-2/TRBV6-3	TRBJ2-5	.	TRBD2	CASSQSSGGLETQYF	TGTGCCAGCAGCCAATCTAGCGGGGGGTTGGAGACCCAGTACTTC
TRBV28	TRBJ1-6	.	TRBD1	CASSIPGQGGAPLHF	TGTGCCAGCAGTATACCGGGACAGGGAGGCGCACCCCTCCACTTT
TRBV19	TRBJ1-1	.	.	CASSPGHSLTEAFF	TGTGCCAGTAGCCCTGGACATTCCCTCACTGAAGCTTTCTTT
TRBV20-1	TRBJ2-1	.	.	CSARLAGQFF	TGCAGTGCTAGACTAGCTGGGCAGTTCTTC
TRBV24-1	TRBJ2-3	.	TRBD2	CATSPGGWSDTQYF	TGTGCCACCAGTCCGGGGGGGTGGTCAGATACGCAGTATTTT
TRBV5-4	TRBJ1-1	few	.	CASSLGQRNTEAFF	TGTGCCAGCAGCTTGGGACAGAGGAACACTGAAGCTTTCTTT
TRBV27	TRBJ2-7	.	.	CASSPGSRSSYEQYF	TGTGCCAGCAGTCCCGGGTCCCGATCCTCCTACGAGCAGTACTTC
TRBV3-1/TRBV3-2	TRBJ1-2	.	TRBD1	CASSLPSGTGVHGYTF	TGTGCCAGCAGCCTCCCATCCGGGACAGGGGTCCATGGCTACACCTTC
TRBV5-1	TRBJ1-1	.	.	CASSLVPGKVTEAFF	TGCGCCAGCAGCTTGGTGCCCGGGAAGGTCACTGAAGCTTTCTTT
TRBV30	TRBJ2-6	.	.	CAWSRRGGLAGANVLTF	TGTGCCTGGAGTCGGAGGGGAGGACTGGCTGGGGCCAACGTCCTGACTTTC